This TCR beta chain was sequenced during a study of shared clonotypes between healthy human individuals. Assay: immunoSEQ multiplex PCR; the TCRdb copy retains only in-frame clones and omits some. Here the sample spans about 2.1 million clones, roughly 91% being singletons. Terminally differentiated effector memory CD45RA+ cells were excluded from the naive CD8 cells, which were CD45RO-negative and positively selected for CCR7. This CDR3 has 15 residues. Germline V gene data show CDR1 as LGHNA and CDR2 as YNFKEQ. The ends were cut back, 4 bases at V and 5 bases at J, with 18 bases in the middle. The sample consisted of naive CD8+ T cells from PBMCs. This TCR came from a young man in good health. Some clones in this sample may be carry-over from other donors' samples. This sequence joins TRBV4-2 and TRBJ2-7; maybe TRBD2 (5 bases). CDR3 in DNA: TGTGCCAGCAGCCGGACTGACACCGCGTCCCACGAGCAGTACTTC. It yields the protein CASSRTDTASHEQYF.